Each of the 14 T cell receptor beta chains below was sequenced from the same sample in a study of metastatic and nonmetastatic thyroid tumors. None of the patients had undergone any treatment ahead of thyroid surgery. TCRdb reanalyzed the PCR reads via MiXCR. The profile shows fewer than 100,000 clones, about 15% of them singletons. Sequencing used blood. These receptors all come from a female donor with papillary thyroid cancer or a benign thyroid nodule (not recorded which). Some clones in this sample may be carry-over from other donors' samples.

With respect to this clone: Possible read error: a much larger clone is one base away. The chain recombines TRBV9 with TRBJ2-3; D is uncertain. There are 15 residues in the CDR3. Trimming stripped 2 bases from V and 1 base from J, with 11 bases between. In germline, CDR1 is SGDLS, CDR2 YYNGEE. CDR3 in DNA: TGTGCCAGCAGCGTTCTGGGGTTGGGCACAGATACGCAGTATTTT. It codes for CASSVLGLGTDTQYF.

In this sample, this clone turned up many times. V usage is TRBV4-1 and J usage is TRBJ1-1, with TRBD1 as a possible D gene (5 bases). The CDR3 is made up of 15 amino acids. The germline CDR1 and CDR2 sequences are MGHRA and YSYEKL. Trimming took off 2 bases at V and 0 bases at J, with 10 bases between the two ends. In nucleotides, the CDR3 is TGCGCCAGCAGCCAAAGTGACAGTATGAACACTGAAGCTTTCTTT. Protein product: CASSQSDSMNTEAFF.

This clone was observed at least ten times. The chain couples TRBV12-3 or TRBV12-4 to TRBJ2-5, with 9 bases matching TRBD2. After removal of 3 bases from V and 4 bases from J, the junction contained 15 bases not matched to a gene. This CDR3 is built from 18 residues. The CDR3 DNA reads TGTGCCAGCAGTTTGCCCCCCACGTCTAGCGGGGTGGGAGAGACCCAGTACTTC. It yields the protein CASSLPPTSSGVGETQYF.

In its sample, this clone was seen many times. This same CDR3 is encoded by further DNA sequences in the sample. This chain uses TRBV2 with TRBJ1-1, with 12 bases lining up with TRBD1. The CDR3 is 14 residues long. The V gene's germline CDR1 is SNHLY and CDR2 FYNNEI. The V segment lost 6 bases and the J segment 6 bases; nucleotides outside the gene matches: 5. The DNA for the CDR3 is TGTGCCAGCAGCCGGGGACAGGGGGCGGCTGAAGCTTTCTTT. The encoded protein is CASSRGQGAAEAFF.

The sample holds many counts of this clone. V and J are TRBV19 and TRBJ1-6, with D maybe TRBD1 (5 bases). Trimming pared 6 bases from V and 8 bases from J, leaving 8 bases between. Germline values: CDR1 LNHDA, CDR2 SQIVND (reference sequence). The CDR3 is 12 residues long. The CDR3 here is CASSTTDSPLHF. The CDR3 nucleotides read TGTGCCAGTAGCACGACAGATTCACCCCTCCACTTT.

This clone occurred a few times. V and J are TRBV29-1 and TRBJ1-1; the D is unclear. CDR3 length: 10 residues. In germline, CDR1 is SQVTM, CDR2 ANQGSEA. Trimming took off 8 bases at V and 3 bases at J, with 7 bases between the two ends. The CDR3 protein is CSLVHTEAFF. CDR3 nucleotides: TGCAGCCTTGTTCACACTGAAGCTTTCTTT. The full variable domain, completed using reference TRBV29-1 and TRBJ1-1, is SAVISQKPSRDICQRGTSLTIQCQVDSQVTMMFWYRQQPGQSLTLIATANQGSEATYESGFVIDKFPISRPNLTFSTLTVSNMSPEDSSIYLCSLVHTEAFFGQGTRLTVV.

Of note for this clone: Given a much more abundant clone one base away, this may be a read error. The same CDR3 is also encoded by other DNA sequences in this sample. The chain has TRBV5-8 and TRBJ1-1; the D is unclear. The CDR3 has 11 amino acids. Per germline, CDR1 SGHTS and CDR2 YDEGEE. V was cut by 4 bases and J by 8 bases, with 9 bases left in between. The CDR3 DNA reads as TGTGCCAGCAGCCTGGGAAGGGAAGCTTTCTTT. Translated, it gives CASSLGREAFF.

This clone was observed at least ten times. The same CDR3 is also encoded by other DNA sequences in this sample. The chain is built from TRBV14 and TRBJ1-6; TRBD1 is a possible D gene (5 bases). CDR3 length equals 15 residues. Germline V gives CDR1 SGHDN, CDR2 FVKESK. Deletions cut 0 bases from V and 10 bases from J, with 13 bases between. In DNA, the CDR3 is TGTGCCAGCAGCCAAGACCCCCAGGGCAGGTCACCCCTCCACTTT. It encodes CASSQDPQGRSPLHF.

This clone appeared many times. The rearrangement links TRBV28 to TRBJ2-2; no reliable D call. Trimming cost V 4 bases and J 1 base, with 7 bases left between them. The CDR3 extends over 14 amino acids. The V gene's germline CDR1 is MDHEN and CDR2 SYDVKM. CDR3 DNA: TGTGCCAGCAGTTCTGAACTGAACACCGGGGAGCTGTTTTTT. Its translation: CASSSELNTGELFF. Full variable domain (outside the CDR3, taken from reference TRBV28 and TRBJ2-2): DVKVTQSSRYLVKRTGEKVFLECVQDMDHENMFWYRQDPGLGLRLIYFSYDVKMKEKGDIPEGYSVSREKKERFSLILESASTNQTSMYLCASSSELNTGELFFGEGSRLTVL.

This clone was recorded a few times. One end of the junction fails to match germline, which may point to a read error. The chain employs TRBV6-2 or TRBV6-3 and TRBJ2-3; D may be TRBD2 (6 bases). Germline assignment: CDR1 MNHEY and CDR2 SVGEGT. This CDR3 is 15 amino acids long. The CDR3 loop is CAGSAGLPGGNTQYF. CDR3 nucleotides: TGTGCCGGCAGCGCAGGACTACCGGGCGGAAATACGCAGTATTTT.

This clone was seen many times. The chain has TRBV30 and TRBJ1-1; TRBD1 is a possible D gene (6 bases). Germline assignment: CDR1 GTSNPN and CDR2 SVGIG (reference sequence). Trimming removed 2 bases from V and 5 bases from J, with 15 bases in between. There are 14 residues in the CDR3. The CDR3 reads CAWSPRVGTTEAFF. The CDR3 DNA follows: TGTGCCTGGAGTCCCCGCGTAGGGACAACTGAAGCTTTCTTT.

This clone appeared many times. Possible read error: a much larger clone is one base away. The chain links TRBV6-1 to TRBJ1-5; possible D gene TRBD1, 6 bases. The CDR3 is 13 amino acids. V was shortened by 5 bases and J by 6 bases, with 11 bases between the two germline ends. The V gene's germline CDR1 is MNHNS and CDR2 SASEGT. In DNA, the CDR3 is TGTGCCAGCAGTCCACAGGGCGTTCAGCCCCAGCATTTT. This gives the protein CASSPQGVQPQHF.

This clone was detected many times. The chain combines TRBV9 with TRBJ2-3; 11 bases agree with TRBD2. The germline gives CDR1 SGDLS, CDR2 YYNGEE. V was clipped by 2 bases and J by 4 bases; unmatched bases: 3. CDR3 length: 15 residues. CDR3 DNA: TGTGCCAGCAGCGTTAGCGGGGGGGAGGCAGATACGCAGTATTTT. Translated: CASSVSGGEADTQYF.

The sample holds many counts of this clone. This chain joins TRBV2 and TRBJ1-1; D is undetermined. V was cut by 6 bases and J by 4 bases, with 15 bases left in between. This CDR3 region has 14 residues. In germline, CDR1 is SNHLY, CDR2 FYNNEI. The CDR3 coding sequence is TGTGCCAGCAGGTTCTTGGCAGTAGTCACTGAAGCTTTCTTT. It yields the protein CASRFLAVVTEAFF.